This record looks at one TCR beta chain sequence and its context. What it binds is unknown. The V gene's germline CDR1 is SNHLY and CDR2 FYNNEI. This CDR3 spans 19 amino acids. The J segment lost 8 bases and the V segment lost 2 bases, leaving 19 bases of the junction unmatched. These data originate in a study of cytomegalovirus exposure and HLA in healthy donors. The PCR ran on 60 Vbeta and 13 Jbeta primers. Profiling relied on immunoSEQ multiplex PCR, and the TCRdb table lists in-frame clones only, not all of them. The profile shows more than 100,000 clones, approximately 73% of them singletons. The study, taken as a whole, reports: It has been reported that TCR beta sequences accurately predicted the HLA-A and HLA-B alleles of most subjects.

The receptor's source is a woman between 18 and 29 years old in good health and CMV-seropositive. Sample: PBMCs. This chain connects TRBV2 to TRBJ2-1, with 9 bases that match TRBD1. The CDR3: CASSETGQGWGGPGYEQFF. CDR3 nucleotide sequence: TGTGCCAGCAGTGAAACGGGACAGGGTTGGGGGGGGCCTGGTTATGAGCAGTTCTTC. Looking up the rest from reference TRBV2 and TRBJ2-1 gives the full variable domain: EPEVTQTPSHQVTQMGQEVILRCVPISNHLYFYWYRQILGQKVEFLVSFYNNEISEKSEIFDDQFSVERPDGSNFTLKIRSTKLEDSAMYFCASSETGQGWGGPGYEQFFGPGTRLTVL.